Listed here are 14 T cell receptor beta chains from one sample, sequenced in a study of T cell responses to AZD1222 COVID-19 vaccine. The protocol was immunoSEQ multiplex PCR, while the TCRdb copy is restricted to in-frame clones and leaves out a portion. The top ten hold approximately 3% of the sample, which has about 150,000 clones, 90% seen once. This sample comprised peripheral blood, obtained 28 days after the second AZD1222 dose. Every receptor here comes from an adult who received the AZD1222 COVID-19 vaccine.

This chain links TRBV9 with TRBJ1-1, with D hard to call. The CDR3 sequence is 14 residues long. Germline assignment: CDR1 SGDLS and CDR2 YYNGEE. The germline V and J ends were trimmed by 3 bases and 3 bases, with 12 bases remaining between them. The chain's CDR3 is CASSAFHRDTEAFF. CDR3 nucleotide sequence: TGTGCCAGCAGCGCTTTCCATCGGGACACTGAAGCTTTCTTT. The whole variable domain, remainder taken from reference TRBV9 and TRBJ1-1, is DSGVTQTPKHLITATGQRVTLRCSPRSGDLSVYWYQQSLDQGLQFLIQYYNGEERAKGNILERFSAQQFPDLHSELNLSSLELGDSALYFCASSAFHRDTEAFFGQGTRLTVV.

V is TRBV29-1 and J is TRBJ2-7; 12 nucleotides match TRBD2. This CDR3 spans 14 amino acids. Trimming cost V 5 bases and J 2 bases; bases outside gene matches: 4. The V gene's germline CDR1 is SQVTM and CDR2 ANQGSEA. The CDR3 DNA sequence: TGCAGCGTTACTCGGACTAGCGGGGCCTACGAGCAGTACTTC. This gives the protein CSVTRTSGAYEQYF.

The chain couples TRBV24-1 to TRBJ2-2, with D tentatively TRBD2 (5 bases). The V end lost 2 bases, the J end lost 4 bases, and 10 bases lay between the germline ends. This CDR3 comprises 15 residues. The germline CDR1 and CDR2 sequences are KGHDR and SFDVKD. DNA of the CDR3: TGTGCCACCAGTGATTGGAAGACTACCACCGGGGAGCTGTTTTTT. Translating gives CATSDWKTTTGELFF.

The V call is TRBV29-1, the J call TRBJ1-2; D gene ambiguous. This CDR3 contains 14 residues. Germline V gene sequence: CDR1 SQVTM, CDR2 ANQGSEA. V lost 2 bases, J lost 7 bases, and 17 bases lay in between. The CDR3 region has the DNA TGCAGCGTTGAACGCGGTCTCACCTCGGGTGGCTACACCTTC. Amino acids: CSVERGLTSGGYTF. Filled out from reference TRBV29-1 and TRBJ1-2, the complete variable domain reads SAVISQKPSRDICQRGTSLTIQCQVDSQVTMMFWYRQQPGQSLTLIATANQGSEATYESGFVIDKFPISRPNLTFSTLTVSNMSPEDSSIYLCSVERGLTSGGYTFGSGTRLTVV.

In its sample, this clone was seen once. V is TRBV27 and J is TRBJ2-6, with D possibly being TRBD1 (6 bases). This CDR3 is built from 20 residues. Germline values: CDR1 MNHEY, CDR2 SMNVEV (reference sequence). Trimming removed 4 bases from V and 3 bases from J, with 25 bases in between. The CDR3 nucleotides are TGTGCCAGCAGTTCGAACTCGGGACAAAAGAGAGGCTTTGGGGCCAACGTCCTGACTTTC. Residues: CASSSNSGQKRGFGANVLTF.

This clone is a singleton in its sample. The CDR3 here is CASSPGQSYEKLFF. The CDR3 DNA follows: TGTGCCAGCTCACCGGGACAATCGTATGAAAAACTGTTTTTT. The chain carries TRBV18 and TRBJ1-4, with D perhaps TRBD1 (6 bases). The CDR3 spans 14 residues. CDR1 is KGHSH and CDR2 is LQKENI in the germline V gene. The V gene lost 3 bases and the J gene lost 6 bases, with 11 bases spanning the gap.

The chain links TRBV27 to TRBJ1-4; TRBD1 matches at 7 bases. The CDR3 spans 15 residues. CDR1 and CDR2 (germline): MNHEY, SMNVEV (reference sequence). The J segment lost 8 bases and the V segment lost 6 bases, leaving 12 bases of the junction unmatched. The CDR3 loop is CASRGFAGGREKLFF. In DNA form, the CDR3 reads TGTGCCAGCAGGGGGTTCGCAGGGGGAAGGGAAAAACTGTTTTTT.

The chain recombines TRBV19 with TRBJ2-5, with 11 nucleotides matching TRBD2. Germline V gene sequence: CDR1 LNHDA, CDR2 SQIVND (reference sequence). V shed 3 bases, J shed 6 bases, and the junction held 3 bases outside the gene matches. The CDR3 consists of 14 residues. The CDR3 spells CASSIASGRKTQYF. CDR3 nucleotide sequence: TGTGCCAGTAGTATCGCTAGCGGGAGGAAGACCCAGTACTTC.

This clone was detected only once. This chain links TRBV6-5 with TRBJ2-7, with a possible D match to TRBD2 (7 bases). The CDR3 is 15 residues long. The V end lost 5 bases, the J end lost 0 bases, and 14 bases lay between the germline ends. Germline CDR1 reads MNHEY; CDR2 reads SVGAGI. The CDR3 sequence: CASSPKGGRSYEQYF. The CDR3, as DNA: TGTGCCAGCAGTCCTAAGGGGGGGCGCTCCTACGAGCAGTACTTC.

The rearrangement links TRBV9 to TRBJ2-1; TRBD2 matches at 8 bases. V gave up 0 bases and J gave up 6 bases; unmatched junction bases: 5. Germline-derived CDR1 and CDR2 are SGDLS and YYNGEE. The CDR3 totals 15 residues. CDR3 loop: CASSVDSGMGNEQFF. In DNA form, the CDR3 reads TGTGCCAGCAGCGTAGATAGCGGGATGGGCAATGAGCAGTTCTTC.

V and J are TRBV19 and TRBJ2-6; 7 bases map to TRBD2. V was pared by 7 bases and J by 0 bases, with 18 bases of the junction left unmatched. Germline lookup yields CDR1 LNHDA and CDR2 SQIVND (reference sequence). CDR3 size: 20 residues. The CDR3 reads CASTPFGRGILGSGANVLTF. The CDR3 nucleotides read TGTGCCAGTACCCCCTTTGGGAGGGGAATTCTTGGCTCTGGGGCCAACGTCCTGACTTTC.

V gene TRBV2 combines with J gene TRBJ2-2; D is perhaps TRBD1 (5 bases). CDR3 length equals 15 residues. V was trimmed by 2 bases and J by 0 bases, leaving 7 bases between them. From germline, CDR1 is SNHLY and CDR2 FYNNEI. The CDR3 coding sequence is TGTGCCAGCAGTGAACGACAGCCGAACACCGGGGAGCTGTTTTTT. Residues: CASSERQPNTGELFF. The whole variable domain, filled in from reference TRBV2 and TRBJ2-2, reads EPEVTQTPSHQVTQMGQEVILRCVPISNHLYFYWYRQILGQKVEFLVSFYNNEISEKSEIFDDQFSVERPDGSNFTLKIRSTKLEDSAMYFCASSERQPNTGELFFGEGSRLTVL.

The chain couples TRBV2 to TRBJ1-2, with D perhaps TRBD1 (5 bases). With 3 bases removed from V and 4 bases from J, the gap between germline ends came to 12 bases. Looked up from germline, CDR1 is SNHLY and CDR2 is FYNNEI. The CDR3 has 14 residues. This CDR3 is CASSDGGTSYGYTF. DNA of the CDR3: TGTGCCAGCAGTGATGGAGGGACCTCCTATGGCTACACCTTC.

V usage is TRBV7-9 and J usage is TRBJ1-4, with 7 bases identical to TRBD1. V lost 5 bases to trimming and J lost 7 bases; unmatched junction nucleotides: 4. Germline V gene sequence: CDR1 SEHNR, CDR2 FQNEAQ (reference sequence). The CDR3 is 13 residues long. The DNA for the CDR3 is TGTGCCAGCAGCACGCAGGGGGTTGAAAAACTGTTTTTT. Translation: CASSTQGVEKLFF.